A selection of T cell receptor beta chains follows, all from one sample in a study of T cell responses to AZD1222 COVID-19 vaccine. Sequenced by immunoSEQ multiplex PCR; TCRdb stores in-frame clones only, minus some. This sample yields some 110,000 clones, of which roughly 90% are seen a single time; under 4.5% belongs to the top ten. Material: peripheral blood, obtained on day 0 of AZD1222 vaccination. The receptors come from an adult in good health. Both conserved end residues are part of each CDR3. The D gene is left open where the match is weak. Not every row has a clone size; where given, it reads once, few, many or a size class.

clone size: once; D gene: -; V gene: TRBV5-4; J gene: TRBJ2-2; CDR3 DNA: TGTGCCAGCAGCTTGGCACAGGGAAGGGATGTAACCGGGGAGCTGTTTTTT; CDR3 protein: CASSLAQGRDVTGELFF
clone size: -; D gene: TRBD2; V gene: TRBV16; J gene: TRBJ2-3; CDR3 DNA: TGTGCCAGCAATCCAGGCTCCGGGACTAGCACTAGCACAGATACGCAGTATTTT; CDR3 protein: CASNPGSGTSTSTDTQYF
clone size: -; D gene: -; V gene: TRBV7-2; J gene: TRBJ2-7; CDR3 DNA: TGTGCCAGCAGCTTTCAACTCGAGTACGAGCAGTACTTC; CDR3 protein: CASSFQLEYEQYF
clone size: -; D gene: TRBD2; V gene: TRBV27; J gene: TRBJ2-7; CDR3 DNA: TGTGCCAGCAGACCTTTAGCGGGAAGCTCCTACGAGCAGTACTTC; CDR3 protein: CASRPLAGSSYEQYF
clone size: -; D gene: -; V gene: TRBV7-3; J gene: TRBJ1-1; CDR3 DNA: TGTGCCAGCAGCTTCCAGGGGAACACTGAAGCTTTCTTT; CDR3 protein: CASSFQGNTEAFF
clone size: -; D gene: TRBD2; V gene: TRBV6-2/TRBV6-3; J gene: TRBJ2-7; CDR3 DNA: TGTGCCAGCAGTTACTCATTCGCGGGGGGGAACGAGCAGTACTTC; CDR3 protein: CASSYSFAGGNEQYF
clone size: once; D gene: -; V gene: TRBV5-1; J gene: TRBJ2-3; CDR3 DNA: TGCGCCAGCAGCCAGGACCGCACAGATACGCAGTATTTT; CDR3 protein: CASSQDRTDTQYF
clone size: -; D gene: -; V gene: TRBV18; J gene: TRBJ1-5; CDR3 DNA: TGTGCCAGCTCACCAGCAGTGGGCTCCCCTAGCAATCAGCCCCAGCATTTT; CDR3 protein: CASSPAVGSPSNQPQHF
clone size: -; D gene: TRBD1; V gene: TRBV19; J gene: TRBJ1-4; CDR3 DNA: TGTGCCAGTGGAGACGGGACAGATTTTAATGAAAAACTGTTTTTT; CDR3 protein: CASGDGTDFNEKLFF
clone size: -; D gene: TRBD2; V gene: TRBV30; J gene: TRBJ2-5; CDR3 DNA: TGTGCCTGGAGTGTACTAGCGGGAGAGCGGGAGACCCAGTACTTC; CDR3 protein: CAWSVLAGERETQYF
clone size: -; D gene: -; V gene: TRBV15; J gene: TRBJ1-6; CDR3 DNA: TGTGCCACCAGCAGAGATCTAGGACAAACTAATTCACCCCTCCACTTT; CDR3 protein: CATSRDLGQTNSPLHF